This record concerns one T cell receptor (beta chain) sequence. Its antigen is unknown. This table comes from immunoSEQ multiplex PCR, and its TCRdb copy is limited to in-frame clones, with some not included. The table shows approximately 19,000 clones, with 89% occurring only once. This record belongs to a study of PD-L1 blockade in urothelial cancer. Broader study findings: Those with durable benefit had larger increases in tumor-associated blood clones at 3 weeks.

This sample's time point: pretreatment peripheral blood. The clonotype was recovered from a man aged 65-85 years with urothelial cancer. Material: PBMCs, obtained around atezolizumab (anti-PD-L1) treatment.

The CDR3 sequence is CASSQDANRVYGYTF. CDR3 in DNA: TGTGCCAGCAGCCAAGACGCGAACAGGGTCTATGGCTACACCTTC. This chain connects TRBV14 to TRBJ1-2, with D maybe TRBD1 (6 bases). In germline, CDR1 is SGHDN, CDR2 FVKESK. V lost 0 bases, J lost 4 bases, and 12 bases lay in between. The CDR3 is 15 residues long.